The rows below give T cell receptor beta chains drawn from one sample of a study of T-cell reconstitution after alpha-beta-depleted transplantation in children. TCRdb used MiXCR to reprocess the PCR reads, holding one entry per CDR3 protein. Of some 550,000 distinct CDR3 sequences in the sample, around 17% were seen once. The sequenced sample was PBMCs from the stem cell graft donor, obtained from the stem cell graft. These receptors were taken from a human donor who donated a stem cell graft to a child with acute lymphoblastic leukemia. CDR3s include the opening cysteine and the closing phenylalanine or tryptophan. The D gene is left open where the match is weak. The size field is filled for only some rows; it gives once, few, many or a size class.

>few|-|16|TRBJ2-7|TRBV5-1
TGCGCCAGCAGCTTGAAAGGCCGAGGGTCGGTCTACGAGCAGTACTTC
CASSLKGRGSVYEQYF
>few|TRBD1|16|TRBJ1-5|TRBV7-2
TGTGCCAGCAGCGTCTTTACAGGGGCCGGCAATCAGCCCCAGCATTTT
CASSVFTGAGNQPQHF
>-|-|14|TRBJ2-1|TRBV6-5
TGTGCCAGCAGTTACGCCGATTCCCTCAATGAGCAGTTCTTC
CASSYADSLNEQFF
>few|-|15|TRBJ2-1|TRBV15
TGTGCCACCAGCAGAGAGGTCCCCGGGGTGAATGAGCAGTTCTTC
CATSREVPGVNEQFF
>few|-|16|TRBJ2-7|TRBV12-3/TRBV12-4
TGTGCCAGCAGTGGGGGGTCGCGGGCCCCCTCCTACGAGCAGTACTTC
CASSGGSRAPSYEQYF
>-|-|14|TRBJ2-1|TRBV5-1
TGCGCCAGCAGAGCAGAACCAGTCTACAATGAGCAGTTCTTC
CASRAEPVYNEQFF
>-|-|15|TRBJ2-1|TRBV5-5
TGTGCCAGCAGCTTGTCGGCGGCGTCCTACAATGAGCAGTTCTTC
CASSLSAASYNEQFF
>-|TRBD1|14|TRBJ2-7|TRBV12-3/TRBV12-4
TGTGCCAGCAGGGGGACAGGGGGATCCTACGAGCAGTACTTC
CASRGTGGSYEQYF
>few|TRBD2|16|TRBJ2-3|TRBV7-3
TGTGCCAGCAGCTTACCACTATCTAGCGGAAAAGATACGCAGTATTTT
CASSLPLSSGKDTQYF
>-|-|13|TRBJ2-1|TRBV5-1
TGCGCCAGCAGCTACCGGACGATCAATGAGCAGTTCTTC
CASSYRTINEQFF
>-|-|16|TRBJ1-6|TRBV4-1
TGCGCCAGCAGCCAAGAACGTTGGACACCCAATTCACCCCTCCACTTT
CASSQERWTPNSPLHF
>once|TRBD2|15|TRBJ2-7|TRBV20-1
TGCAGTGCCACCGGGACTAGCGGGATGCTCAGCGAGCAGTACTTC
CSATGTSGMLSEQYF
>few|-|15|TRBJ1-1|TRBV6-5
TGTGCCAGCAGTTACTCTCCTGGACAGAACACTGAAGCTTTCTTT
CASSYSPGQNTEAFF
>-|-|13|TRBJ1-2|TRBV20-1
TGCAGTGCTAGAGATGCGGTTAACTATGGCTACACCTTC
CSARDAVNYGYTF
>-|-|15|TRBJ1-4|TRBV30
TGTGCCTGGAGTGGTGCCTTTGCAACTAATGAAAAACTGTTTTTT
CAWSGAFATNEKLFF
>few|-|14|TRBJ2-7|TRBV6-5
TGTGCCAGCAGTTGGACACAGTCGACCTACGAGCAGTACTTC
CASSWTQSTYEQYF
>-|TRBD2|18|TRBJ2-3|TRBV7-8
TGTGCCAGCAGGCGCACGCGGGGGTTTAGCGGCGTCACAGATACGCAGTATTTT
CASRRTRGFSGVTDTQYF
>few|TRBD1|18|TRBJ1-2|TRBV6-5
TGTGCCAGCAGTTACCTAAGTAAAACGGGACAGGGCGGCTATGGCTACACCTTC
CASSYLSKTGQGGYGYTF
>many|-|13|TRBJ1-2|TRBV5-1
TGCGCCAGCAGCTTGGAAGGGGGCTATGGCTACACCTTC
CASSLEGGYGYTF
>once|-|14|TRBJ2-1|TRBV27
TGTGCCAGCAGTCCCGGGATTCTCTACAATGAGCAGTTCTTC
CASSPGILYNEQFF